One sample yielded the 24 T cell receptor beta chains listed below, sequenced in a study of T cell repertoires in cytomegalovirus infection. Which antigens these TCRs recognize remains unknown. TCRdb recomputed calls from the reads with MiXCR, one row per CDR3 protein. The sample carries some 900,000 distinct CDR3 sequences, 32% recorded once. The sample was cultured CD8+ T cells from PBMCs, taken from culture after CMV antigen stimulation. Every receptor here comes from a human donor in good health (CMV status not recorded). Some clones in this sample may be carry-over from other donors' samples.

The table lists this clonotype with a few counts. The gene calls are TRBV7-3 and TRBJ2-7, with a weak D call TRBD2 (6 bases). This CDR3 contains 15 residues. Trimming cost V 2 bases and J 3 bases, with 14 bases left between them. Germline V gene sequence: CDR1 SGHTA, CDR2 FQGTGA. The CDR3 DNA follows: TGTGCCAGCAGCTTAGACGCGGGACCGAACTACGAGCAGTACGTC. Protein sequence: CASSLDAGPNYEQYV.

This clonotype was detected only a few times. The chain couples TRBV12-3 or TRBV12-4 to TRBJ2-1; perhaps TRBD2 as D (5 bases). V lost 3 bases, J lost 8 bases, and 8 bases lay in between. The CDR3 is made up of 12 amino acids. CDR3 in DNA: TGTGCCAGCAGTTTCGGGAACTATGAGCAGTTCTTC. Residues: CASSFGNYEQFF.

The chain combines TRBV10-3 with TRBJ1-2, with 8 nucleotides matching TRBD1. The CDR3 loop spans 15 amino acids. Unmatched junction bases numbered 8, after V lost 4 bases and J lost 4 bases. The germline CDR1 and CDR2 sequences are ENHRY and SYGVKD. The CDR3 coding sequence is TGTGCCATCAGTGTAGAAGGACAGGGCCCCTATGGCTACACCTTC. Its protein product is CAISVEGQGPYGYTF.

The genes are TRBV4-1 and TRBJ2-1; D not certain. Germline V gene lookup returns CDR1 MGHRA and CDR2 YSYEKL. V was shortened by 5 bases and J by 8 bases, with 10 bases between the two germline ends. This CDR3 contains 12 residues. The CDR3 sequence: CASSSGRYEQFF. The CDR3 nucleotides are TGCGCCAGCAGCTCTGGGCGCTATGAGCAGTTCTTC.

In its sample, this clonotype was seen a few times. The rearrangement joins TRBV19 to TRBJ1-1; tentative D call: TRBD1 (5 bases). Trimming removed 1 base from V and 5 bases from J, with 11 bases in between. The CDR3 sequence is 14 residues long. Germline values: CDR1 LNHDA, CDR2 SQIVND (reference sequence). The CDR3, as DNA: TGTGCCAGTAGTATAGCTCCCTGGGGGACTGAAGCTTTCTTT. Its protein is CASSIAPWGTEAFF.

This clonotype was found many times. The V gene is TRBV7-9, the J gene TRBJ2-3; 7 positions match TRBD2. Germline V gene data show CDR1 as SEHNR and CDR2 as FQNEAQ (reference sequence). The V and J ends lost 5 bases and 1 base, in that order; junction bases with no gene match: 6. There are 15 residues in the CDR3. CDR3 sequence reads: CASSIAGERTDTQYF. CDR3 sequence (DNA): TGTGCCAGCAGCATTGCGGGGGAGCGCACAGATACGCAGTATTTT.

V gene TRBV27 combines with J gene TRBJ2-3; a possible D gene is TRBD2 (5 bases). CDR1 is MNHEY, CDR2 SMNVEV, per germline (reference sequence). The ends were cut back, 2 bases at V and 2 bases at J, with 11 bases in the middle. The CDR3 sequence is 15 residues long. CDR3 region: CASSLQKTNTDTQYF. CDR3 DNA sequence: TGTGCCAGCAGTTTACAGAAGACTAACACAGATACGCAGTATTTT.

The chain carries TRBV6-8 and TRBJ1-5, with 9 bases that match TRBD1. Germline values: CDR1 MNHGY, CDR2 SAAAGT. CDR3 size: 20 residues. The ends lost 8 bases at V and 0 bases at J; junction bases unmatched: 20. CDR3 DNA: TGTGCCAGCGGGTCTCTAACTTCCGGGACAGGGATTCGTAGCAATCAGCCCCAGCATTTT. Residues: CASGSLTSGTGIRSNQPQHF.

Remarks on this clonotype: A much larger clonotype is one base distant, so this may be a read error. This chain joins TRBV7-6 and TRBJ1-1; no firm D call. Trimming removed 1 base from V and 11 bases from J, with 11 bases in between. The V gene's germline CDR1 is SGHVS and CDR2 FNYEAQ. This CDR3 contains 12 residues. As DNA, the CDR3 is TGTGCCAGCAGCTTAGGGGGTGCATGGGCTTTCTTT. Its translation: CASSLGGAWAFF.

A note on this clonotype: The junction differs from germline at one of its ends, possibly a read error. The V and J genes are TRBV6-4 and TRBJ2-6; unclear D gene. Looked up from germline, CDR1 is MRHNA and CDR2 is SNTAGT. This CDR3 comprises 18 residues. The CDR3 spells CAGSDSLTGSSGANVLTF. CDR3 nucleotides: TGTGCCGGCAGTGACTCCCTCACGGGTTCCTCTGGGGCCAACGTCCTGACTTTC.

This clonotype has at least ten counts. This chain links TRBV7-6 with TRBJ2-1; TRBD1 might be the D (6 bases). CDR3 length: 16 amino acids. In germline, CDR1 is SGHVS, CDR2 FNYEAQ. V lost 2 bases and J lost 6, with 17 bases in between. The CDR3 nucleotides are TGTGCCAGCAGCTTAAACTCGGACAGAGCAGTCAATGAGCAGTTCTTC. This translates into CASSLNSDRAVNEQFF.

The CDR3 loop reads CASSPAAGGHNEQFF. The CDR3 DNA reads TGTGCCAGCAGCCCCGCGGCGGGGGGCCACAATGAGCAGTTCTTC. The J gene is TRBJ2-1, the V gene TRBV27; 8 bases line up with TRBD2. CDR1 MNHEY and CDR2 SMNVEV come from the germline V gene (reference sequence). CDR3 length: 15 residues. V lost 6 bases and J lost 5; bases outside the gene matches: 9.

The chain links TRBV7-9 to TRBJ2-1; 9 nucleotides line up with TRBD2. This CDR3 is 15 amino acids long. Germline CDR1 SEHNR, CDR2 FQNEAQ (reference sequence). With 6 bases clipped from V and 6 bases from J, the junction kept 9 bases outside the gene matches. CDR3 loop: CASSLPIAGVNEQFF. CDR3 sequence (DNA): TGTGCCAGCAGTTTACCGATAGCGGGGGTCAATGAGCAGTTCTTC.

This sequence joins TRBV11-2 and TRBJ2-7; 14 positions agree with TRBD2. CDR1 is SGHAT, CDR2 FQNNGV, per germline. CDR3 length: 16 amino acids. After removal of 5 bases from V and 2 bases from J, the junction contained 5 bases not matched to a gene. The CDR3 region has the DNA TGTGCCAGCAGCATCGGGACTAGCGGGGGAACCTACGAGCAGTACGTC. This encodes CASSIGTSGGTYEQYV.

The rearrangement links TRBV4-1 to TRBJ2-7; D unclear. The V gene's germline CDR1 is MGHRA and CDR2 YSYEKL. The V end was cut by 1 base, the J end by 2 bases, with 9 bases between. CDR3 size: 14 residues. The CDR3 loop reads CASSQVGKPYEQYF. DNA of the CDR3: TGCGCCAGCAGCCAAGTGGGGAAGCCCTACGAGCAGTACTTC.

As to this clonotype: A read error may produce the germline difference seen at one junction end. The chain links TRBV15 to TRBJ1-3; the match to TRBD1 covers 8 bases. CDR3 length equals 14 residues. Germline CDR1 reads LNHNV; CDR2 reads YYDKDF (reference sequence). As DNA, the CDR3 is TGTGCCACCAGCAGAGATAGTGGGACAGGAGAAGCGGATTTT. It translates to CATSRDSGTGEADF.

The sample holds a few counts of this clonotype. V and J are TRBV7-9 and TRBJ1-1; possibly TRBD1 for D (5 bases). V was shortened by 6 bases and J by 1 base, with 12 bases between the two germline ends. The germline V gene has CDR1 SEHNR and CDR2 FQNEAQ (reference sequence). This CDR3 comprises 14 residues. The CDR3 DNA reads TGTGCCAGCAGTACCGGGACGGCGAACACTGAAGCTTTCTTT. Residues: CASSTGTANTEAFF.

This clonotype was seen more than once but under ten times. The V and J genes are TRBV4-3 and TRBJ2-5; D gene unclear. V was pared by 1 base and J by 5 bases, with 14 bases between. The CDR3 sequence is 15 residues long. The germline V gene encodes CDR1 LGHNA and CDR2 YSLEER. The CDR3 loop reads CASSQGFRFGETQYF. Here the CDR3 DNA reads TGCGCCAGCAGCCAAGGGTTCAGGTTCGGGGAGACCCAGTACTTC.

The J gene is TRBJ2-1, the V gene TRBV7-9; 7 nucleotides match TRBD1. V lost 1 base, J lost 7 bases, and 7 bases stayed unmatched. Germline CDR1 SEHNR, CDR2 FQNEAQ (reference sequence). The CDR3 loop spans 15 amino acids. The DNA for the CDR3 is TGTGCCAGCAGCTTAGGAGGGGGCGTAGAAAATGAGCAGTTCTTC. This codes for CASSLGGGVENEQFF. Filled out from reference TRBV7-9 and TRBJ2-1, the complete variable domain reads DTGVSQNPRHKITKRGQNVTFRCDPISEHNRLYWYRQTLGQGPEFLTYFQNEAQLEKSRLLSDRFSAERPKGSFSTLEIQRTEQGDSAMYLCASSLGGGVENEQFFGPGTRLTVL.

The chain combines TRBV9 with TRBJ2-5; 9 bases match TRBD2. J gave up 2 bases and V 3 bases, and 5 bases lay outside the gene matches. Germline V gene lookup returns CDR1 SGDLS and CDR2 YYNGEE. The CDR3 is 15 amino acids. The CDR3 sequence is CASSGLAGTQETQYF. The CDR3 coding sequence is TGTGCCAGCAGCGGGCTAGCGGGGACACAAGAGACCCAGTACTTC.

This chain joins TRBV4-3 and TRBJ1-4; D remains unclear. Looked up from germline, CDR1 is LGHNA and CDR2 is YSLEER. V was pared by 0 bases and J by 4 bases, with 12 bases between. This CDR3 has 16 amino acids. CDR3 in amino acids: CASSQDLRRSNEKLFF. Here the CDR3 DNA reads TGCGCCAGCAGCCAAGATCTGAGGAGGAGTAATGAAAAACTGTTTTTT.

This clonotype has only a few counts. The J gene is TRBJ2-2, the V gene TRBV7-6; maybe TRBD2 (7 bases). The V gene's germline CDR1 is SGHVS and CDR2 FNYEAQ. Trimming stripped 5 bases from V and 4 bases from J, with 11 bases between. CDR3 length: 14 amino acids. CDR3 in DNA: TGTGCCAGCAGCGAGGGGGGGGGCACCGGGGAGCTGTTTTTT. Encoded protein: CASSEGGGTGELFF.

The chain recombines TRBV12-3 or TRBV12-4 with TRBJ1-2; a possible D gene is TRBD1 (5 bases). The CDR3 covers 12 residues. The V gene lost 7 bases and the J gene lost 2 bases, with 8 bases spanning the gap. The CDR3 spells CASTWGNYGYTF. For the CDR3, the DNA is TGTGCCAGCACCTGGGGGAACTATGGCTACACCTTC.

This chain links TRBV6-1 with TRBJ2-3, with TRBD2 matching over 12 bases. The ends lost 5 bases at V and 0 bases at J; junction bases unmatched: 6. CDR3 length: 17 amino acids. Germline V CDR1 and CDR2: MNHNS, SASEGT. The CDR3 spells CASSRLAGAISTDTQYF. Written as DNA, the CDR3 is TGTGCCAGCAGTCGACTAGCGGGGGCCATCAGCACAGATACGCAGTATTTT.